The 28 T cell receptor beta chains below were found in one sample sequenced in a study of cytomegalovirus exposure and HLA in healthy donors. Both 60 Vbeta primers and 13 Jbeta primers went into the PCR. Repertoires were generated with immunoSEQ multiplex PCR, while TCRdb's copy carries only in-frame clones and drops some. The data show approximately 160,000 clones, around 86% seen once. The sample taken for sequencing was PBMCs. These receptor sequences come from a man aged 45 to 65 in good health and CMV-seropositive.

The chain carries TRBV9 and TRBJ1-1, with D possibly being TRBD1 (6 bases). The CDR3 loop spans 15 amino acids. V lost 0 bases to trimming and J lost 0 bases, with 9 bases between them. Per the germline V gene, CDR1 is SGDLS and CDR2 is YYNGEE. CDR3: CASSVADRLNTEAFF. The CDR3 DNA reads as TGTGCCAGCAGCGTAGCGGACAGACTGAACACTGAAGCTTTCTTT.

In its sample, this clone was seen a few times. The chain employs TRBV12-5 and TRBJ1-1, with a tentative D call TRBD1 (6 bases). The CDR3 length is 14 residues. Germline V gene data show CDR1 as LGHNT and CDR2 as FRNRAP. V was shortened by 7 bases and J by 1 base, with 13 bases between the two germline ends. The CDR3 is CASVGGQRNTEAFF. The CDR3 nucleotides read TGTGCTAGTGTCGGAGGACAGCGGAACACTGAAGCTTTCTTT.

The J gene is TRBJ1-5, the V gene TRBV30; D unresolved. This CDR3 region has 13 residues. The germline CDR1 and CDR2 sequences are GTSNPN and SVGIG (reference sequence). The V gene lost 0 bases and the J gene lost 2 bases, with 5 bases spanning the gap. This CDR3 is CAWSVSRNQPQHF. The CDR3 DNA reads TGTGCCTGGAGTGTTTCTCGCAATCAGCCCCAGCATTTT.

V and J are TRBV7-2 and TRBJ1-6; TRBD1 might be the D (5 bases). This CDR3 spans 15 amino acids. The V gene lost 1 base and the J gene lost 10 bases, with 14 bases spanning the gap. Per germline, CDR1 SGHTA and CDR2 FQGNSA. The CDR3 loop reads CASSLDSGGGSPLHF. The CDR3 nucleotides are TGTGCCAGCAGCTTAGATTCGGGGGGTGGGTCACCCCTCCACTTT. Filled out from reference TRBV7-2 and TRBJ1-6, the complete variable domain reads GAGVSQSPSNKVTEKGKDVELRCDPISGHTALYWYRQSLGQGLEFLIYFQGNSAPDKSGLPSDRFSAERTGGSVSTLTIQRTQQEDSAVYLCASSLDSGGGSPLHFGNGTRLTVT.

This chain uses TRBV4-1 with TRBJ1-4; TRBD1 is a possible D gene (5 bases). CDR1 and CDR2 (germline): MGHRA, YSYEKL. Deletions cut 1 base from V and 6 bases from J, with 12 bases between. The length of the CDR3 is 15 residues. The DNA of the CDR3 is TGCGCCAGCAGCCAAGTTGGGGCAGGGCATGAAAAACTGTTTTTT. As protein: CASSQVGAGHEKLFF.

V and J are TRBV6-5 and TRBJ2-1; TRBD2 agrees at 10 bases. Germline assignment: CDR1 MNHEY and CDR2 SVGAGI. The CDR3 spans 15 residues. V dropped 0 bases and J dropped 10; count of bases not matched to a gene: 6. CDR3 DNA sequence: TGTGCCAGCAGTTACTCGGTGGGAGCGGGAGGGGAGCAGTTCTTC. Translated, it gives CASSYSVGAGGEQFF.

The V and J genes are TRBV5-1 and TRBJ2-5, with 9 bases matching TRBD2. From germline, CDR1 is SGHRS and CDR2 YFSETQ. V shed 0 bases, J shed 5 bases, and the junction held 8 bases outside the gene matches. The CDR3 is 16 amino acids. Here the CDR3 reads CASSLGGGAGSETQYF. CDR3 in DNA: TGCGCCAGCAGCTTGGGCGGGGGGGCCGGGTCGGAGACCCAGTACTTC.

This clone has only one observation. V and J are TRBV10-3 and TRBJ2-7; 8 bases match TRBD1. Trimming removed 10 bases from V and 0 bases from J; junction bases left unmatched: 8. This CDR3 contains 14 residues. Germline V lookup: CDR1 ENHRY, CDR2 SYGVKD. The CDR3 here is CATRWTGPSYEQYF. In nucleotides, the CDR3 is TGTGCCACCCGATGGACAGGGCCCTCCTACGAGCAGTACTTC.

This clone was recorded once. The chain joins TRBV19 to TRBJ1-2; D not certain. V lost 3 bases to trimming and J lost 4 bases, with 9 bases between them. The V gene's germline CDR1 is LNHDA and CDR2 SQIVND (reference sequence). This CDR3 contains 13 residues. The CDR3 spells CASSIRQAYGYTF. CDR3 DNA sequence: TGTGCCAGTAGTATCCGCCAGGCCTATGGCTACACCTTC.

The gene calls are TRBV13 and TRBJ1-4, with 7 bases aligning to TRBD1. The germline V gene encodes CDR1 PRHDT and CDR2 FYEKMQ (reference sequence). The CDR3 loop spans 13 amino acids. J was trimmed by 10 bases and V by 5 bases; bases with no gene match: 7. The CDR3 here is CASSAGQAGKLFF. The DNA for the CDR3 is TGTGCCAGCAGCGCTGGACAGGCCGGAAAACTGTTTTTT. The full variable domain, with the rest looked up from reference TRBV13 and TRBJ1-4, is AAGVIQSPRHLIKEKRETATLKCYPIPRHDTVYWYQQGPGQDPQFLISFYEKMQSDKGSIPDRFSAQQFSDYHSELNMSSLELGDSALYFCASSAGQAGKLFFGSGTQLSVL.

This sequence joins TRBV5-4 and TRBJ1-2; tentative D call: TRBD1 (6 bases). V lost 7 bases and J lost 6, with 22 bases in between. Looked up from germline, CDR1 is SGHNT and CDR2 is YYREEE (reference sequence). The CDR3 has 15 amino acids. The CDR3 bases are TGTGCCAGCTCCCTGGGTGGGGGGGGCAGAGATGGCTACACCTTC. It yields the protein CASSLGGGGRDGYTF. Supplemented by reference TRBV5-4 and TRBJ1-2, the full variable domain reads ETGVTQSPTHLIKTRGQQVTLRCSSQSGHNTVSWYQQALGQGPQFIFQYYREEENGRGNFPPRFSGLQFPNYSSELNVNALELDDSALYLCASSLGGGGRDGYTFGSGTRLTVV.

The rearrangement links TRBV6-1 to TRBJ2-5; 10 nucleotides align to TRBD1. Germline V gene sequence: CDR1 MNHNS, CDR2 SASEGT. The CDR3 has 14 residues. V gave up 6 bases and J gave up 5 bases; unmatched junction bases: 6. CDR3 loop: CASRAPDRGETQYF. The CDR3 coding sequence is TGTGCCAGCAGGGCCCCGGACAGGGGGGAGACCCAGTACTTC.

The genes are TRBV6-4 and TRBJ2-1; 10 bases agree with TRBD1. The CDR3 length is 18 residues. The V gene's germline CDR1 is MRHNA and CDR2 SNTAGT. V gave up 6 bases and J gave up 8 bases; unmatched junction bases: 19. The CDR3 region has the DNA TGTGCCAGCAGCCCGCTAGCCGAGACCGGGACAGGGGTGGATGAGCAGTTCTTC. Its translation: CASSPLAETGTGVDEQFF.

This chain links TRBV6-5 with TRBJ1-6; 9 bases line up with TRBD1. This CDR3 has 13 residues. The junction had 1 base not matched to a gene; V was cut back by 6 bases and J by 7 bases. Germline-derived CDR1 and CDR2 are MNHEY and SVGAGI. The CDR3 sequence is CASRGTGNSPLHF. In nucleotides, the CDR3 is TGTGCCAGCAGGGGGACAGGGAATTCACCCCTCCACTTT.

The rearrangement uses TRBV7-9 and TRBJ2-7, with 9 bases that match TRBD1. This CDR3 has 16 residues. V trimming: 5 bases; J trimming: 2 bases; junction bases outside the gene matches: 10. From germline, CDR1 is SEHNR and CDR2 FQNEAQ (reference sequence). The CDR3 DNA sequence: TGTGCCAGCAGCCCACTGGACAGGGGTGTTCCCTACGAGCAGTACTTC. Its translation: CASSPLDRGVPYEQYF.

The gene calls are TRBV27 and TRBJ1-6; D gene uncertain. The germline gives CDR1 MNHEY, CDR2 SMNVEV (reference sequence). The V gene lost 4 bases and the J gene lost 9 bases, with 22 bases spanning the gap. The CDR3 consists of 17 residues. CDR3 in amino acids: CASSSAPGLLGGSPLHF. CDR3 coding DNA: TGTGCCAGCAGTTCGGCACCAGGACTGCTAGGCGGTTCACCCCTCCACTTT.

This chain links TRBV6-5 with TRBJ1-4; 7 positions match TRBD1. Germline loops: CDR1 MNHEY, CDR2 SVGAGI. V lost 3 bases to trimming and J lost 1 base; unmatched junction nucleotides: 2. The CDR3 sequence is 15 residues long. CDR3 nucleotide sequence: TGTGCCAGCAGTTATGGGACAGTAACTAATGAAAAACTGTTTTTT. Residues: CASSYGTVTNEKLFF.

The CDR3 DNA reads as TGTGCCAGCAGTTGGGGGGGGCCGAATGAGCAGTTCTTC. This encodes CASSWGGPNEQFF. The gene calls are TRBV6-5 and TRBJ2-1; the D gene is possibly TRBD2 (7 bases). Per the germline V gene, CDR1 is MNHEY and CDR2 is SVGAGI. CDR3 length: 13 residues. V was cut by 4 bases and J by 7 bases, with 11 bases left in between.

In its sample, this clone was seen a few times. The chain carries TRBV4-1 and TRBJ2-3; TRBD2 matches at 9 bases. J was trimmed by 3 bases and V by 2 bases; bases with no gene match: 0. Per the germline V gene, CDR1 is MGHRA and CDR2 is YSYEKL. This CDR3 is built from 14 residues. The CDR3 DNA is TGCGCCAGCAGCCAAACTAGCGGGACAGATACGCAGTATTTT. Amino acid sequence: CASSQTSGTDTQYF.

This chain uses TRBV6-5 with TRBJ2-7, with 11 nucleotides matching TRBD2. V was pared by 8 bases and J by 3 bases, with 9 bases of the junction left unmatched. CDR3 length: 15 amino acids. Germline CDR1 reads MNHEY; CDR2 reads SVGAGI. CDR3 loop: CASHAAGTSGYEQYF. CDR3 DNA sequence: TGTGCCAGCCACGCTGCTGGGACTAGCGGCTACGAGCAGTACTTC.

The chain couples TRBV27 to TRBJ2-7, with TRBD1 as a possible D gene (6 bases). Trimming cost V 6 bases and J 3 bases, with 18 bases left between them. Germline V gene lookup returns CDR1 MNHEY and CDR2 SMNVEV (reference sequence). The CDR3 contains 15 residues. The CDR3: CASRDMGQSGYEQYF. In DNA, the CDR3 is TGTGCCAGCAGAGATATGGGACAATCGGGCTACGAGCAGTACTTC.

CDR3 loop: CASRLGGMNTEAFF. DNA for the CDR3: TGTGCCAGCAGACTCGGGGGGATGAACACTGAAGCTTTCTTT. The genes are TRBV5-4 and TRBJ1-1; weak D call: TRBD1 (5 bases). The ends were cut back, 5 bases at V and 0 bases at J, with 11 bases in the middle. CDR1 is SGHNT, CDR2 YYREEE, per germline (reference sequence). There are 14 residues in the CDR3.

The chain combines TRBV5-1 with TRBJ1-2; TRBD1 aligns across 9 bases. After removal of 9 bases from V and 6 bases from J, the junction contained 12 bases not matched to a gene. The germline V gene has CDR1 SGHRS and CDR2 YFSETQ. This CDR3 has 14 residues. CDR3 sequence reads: CATNTGTGRDGYTF. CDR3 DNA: TGCGCCACCAATACCGGGACAGGGAGAGATGGCTACACCTTC.

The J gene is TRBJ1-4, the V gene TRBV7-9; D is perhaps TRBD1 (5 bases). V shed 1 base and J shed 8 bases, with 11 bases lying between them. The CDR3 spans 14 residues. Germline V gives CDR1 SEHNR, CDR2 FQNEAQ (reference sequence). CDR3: CASSLVEEGEKLFF. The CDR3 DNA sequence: TGTGCCAGCAGCTTAGTTGAGGAGGGGGAAAAACTGTTTTTT.

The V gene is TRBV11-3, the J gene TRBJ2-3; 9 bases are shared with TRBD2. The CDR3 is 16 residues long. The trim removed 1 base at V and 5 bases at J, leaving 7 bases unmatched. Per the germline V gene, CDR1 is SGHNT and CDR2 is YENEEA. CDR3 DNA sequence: TGTGCCAGCAGCTTAGGCGGGAGGGCCCCGGAAGATACGCAGTATTTT. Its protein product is CASSLGGRAPEDTQYF. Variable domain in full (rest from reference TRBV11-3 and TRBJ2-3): EAGVVQSPRYKIIEKKQPVAFWCNPISGHNTLYWYLQNLGQGPELLIRYENEEAVDDSQLPKDRFSAERLKGVDSTLKIQPAELGDSAVYLCASSLGGRAPEDTQYFGPGTRLTVL.

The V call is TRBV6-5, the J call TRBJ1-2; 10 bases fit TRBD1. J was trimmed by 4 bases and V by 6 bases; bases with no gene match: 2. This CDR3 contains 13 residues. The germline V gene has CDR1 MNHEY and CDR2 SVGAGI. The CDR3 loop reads CASRTGGIYGYTF. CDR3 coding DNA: TGTGCCAGCAGGACAGGGGGCATCTATGGCTACACCTTC.

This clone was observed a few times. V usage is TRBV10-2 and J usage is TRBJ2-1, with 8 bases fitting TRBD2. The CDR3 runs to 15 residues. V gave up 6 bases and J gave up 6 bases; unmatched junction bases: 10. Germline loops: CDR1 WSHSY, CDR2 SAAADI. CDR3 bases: TGCGCCAGCAGAGACCCGGGACTAGGGCTCAATGAGCAGTTCTTC. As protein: CASRDPGLGLNEQFF.

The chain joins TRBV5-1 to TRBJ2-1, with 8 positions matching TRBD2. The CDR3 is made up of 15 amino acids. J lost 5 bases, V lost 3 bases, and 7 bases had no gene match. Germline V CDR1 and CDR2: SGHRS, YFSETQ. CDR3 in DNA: TGCGCCAGCAGCTGGGGACTAGGCTGGGACAATGAGCAGTTCTTC. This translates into CASSWGLGWDNEQFF.